This T cell receptor beta chain derives from a study of prognosis after radiotherapy for stage I lung cancer. Genomic DNA provided the template from which TCR beta CDR3 was amplified by two-round multiplex PCR. Initially, in first-round PCR, primers specific to each TRBV and TRBJ gene were used. TCRdb itself ran the multiplex PCR reads through MiXCR, one entry per CDR3 protein. The table lists some 25,000 distinct CDR3 sequences, roughly 40% of them singletons. This clonotype was recorded many times. The CDR3 covers 18 residues. J lost 1 base, V lost 0 bases, and 11 bases had no gene match. Germline lookup yields CDR1 MGHRA and CDR2 YSYEKL.

The V and J genes are TRBV4-1 and TRBJ2-7, with 8 bases identical to TRBD1. The TCR comes from a donor at least 50 years old with non-small cell lung cancer. The sample consisted of PBMCs, taken before or after stereotactic body radiation therapy (not recorded which). The CDR3 coding sequence is TGCGCCAGCAGCCAAGATCCCCCCGGACAGGGTGGATCCTACGAGCAGTACTTC. This sequence encodes CASSQDPPGQGGSYEQYF.